This T cell receptor (beta chain) was captured by sequencing in a study of T cell changes during pregnancy in multiple sclerosis. Assay used: immunoSEQ multiplex PCR; TCRdb lists only in-frame clones, some missing. The sample includes 75,000 to 95,000 clones, roughly 90% of them seen just once. Germline V gene sequence: CDR1 SGHRS, CDR2 YFSETQ. There are 13 residues in the CDR3. V gave up 0 bases and J gave up 7 bases, with 10 bases separating them. The rearrangement uses TRBV5-1 and TRBJ1-1; D is possibly TRBD1 (6 bases). This receptor was identified in a female donor with multiple sclerosis, enrolled in a pregnancy study. This material consisted of peripheral blood, taken before pregnancy. CDR3 region: CASSLEGGGEAFF. The CDR3 DNA reads as TGCGCCAGCAGCTTGGAAGGGGGGGGTGAAGCTTTCTTT.